The clone carrying this T cell receptor beta chain was seen only once. These data belong to a study of blood T cell repertoires in COVID-19. Data came from immunoSEQ multiplex PCR; TCRdb stores just in-frame clones and leaves some out. The table includes around 50,000 clones, more than 80% detected once. J was trimmed by 3 bases and V by 5 bases; bases with no gene match: 13. Germline CDR1 is SGHKS and CDR2 is YYEKEE (reference sequence). This CDR3 spans 17 amino acids. Sequenced material: peripheral blood. The J gene is TRBJ2-1, the V gene TRBV5-5; 8 bases align to TRBD1. The sequence derives from a man in his sixties with COVID-19, enrolled during active disease. The CDR3 here is CASSSRMTGVGYNEQFF. The CDR3 DNA reads as TGTGCCAGCAGTTCTCGTATGACAGGGGTAGGCTACAATGAGCAGTTCTTC. Full variable domain (missing parts from reference TRBV5-5 and TRBJ2-1): DAGVTQSPTHLIKTRGQQVTLRCSPISGHKSVSWYQQVLGQGPQFIFQYYEKEERGRGNFPDRFSARQFPNYSSELNVNALLLGDSALYLCASSSRMTGVGYNEQFFGPGTRLTVL.